This entry describes one T cell receptor (beta chain). The entry originates in a study of blood T cell repertoires in COVID-19. Study details: The United States, Italy and Spain supplied acute and convalescent COVID-19 samples. T cells, B-cell-depleted T cells, or PBMCs provided the cDNA or gDNA that served as material.

In the authors' methods: How many nucleated cells were present was estimated from reference gene primer amplification. Sequenced by immunoSEQ multiplex PCR; TCRdb stores in-frame clones only, minus some. V and J calls and clone size follow that table, whereas D and trimming were derived from the DNA. In the table there are under 200,000 clones, 60% to 85% of which are singletons. Sequencing input: peripheral blood. The receptor comes from a man between 65 and 80 years old with acute or convalescent COVID-19.

CDR3 amino acids: CASSPPTGPDTIYF. The CDR3, as DNA: TGTGCCAGCAGTCCCCCGACAGGGCCGGACACCATATATTTT. The chain links TRBV6-5 to TRBJ1-3; 7 bases fit TRBD1. V dropped 5 bases and J dropped 8; count of bases not matched to a gene: 9. This CDR3 is built from 14 residues. Per the germline V gene, CDR1 is MNHEY and CDR2 is SVGAGI.